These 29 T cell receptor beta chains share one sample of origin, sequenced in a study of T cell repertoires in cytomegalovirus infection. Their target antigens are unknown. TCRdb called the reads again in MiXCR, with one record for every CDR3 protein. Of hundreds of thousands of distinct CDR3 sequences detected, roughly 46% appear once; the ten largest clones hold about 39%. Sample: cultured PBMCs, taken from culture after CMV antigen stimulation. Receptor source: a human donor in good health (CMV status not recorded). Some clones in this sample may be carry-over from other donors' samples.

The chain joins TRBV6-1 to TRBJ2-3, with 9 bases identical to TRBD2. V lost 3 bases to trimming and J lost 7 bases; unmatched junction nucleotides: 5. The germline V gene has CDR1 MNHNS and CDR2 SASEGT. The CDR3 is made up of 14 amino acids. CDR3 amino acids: CASSDAGGRNTQYF. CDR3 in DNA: TGTGCCAGCAGTGATGCGGGGGGGCGAAATACGCAGTATTTT.

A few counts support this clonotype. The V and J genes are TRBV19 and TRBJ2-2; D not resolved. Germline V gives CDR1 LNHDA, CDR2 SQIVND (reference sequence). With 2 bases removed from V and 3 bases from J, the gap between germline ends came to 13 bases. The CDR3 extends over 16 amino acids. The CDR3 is CASSIRASIDTGELFF. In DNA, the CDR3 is TGTGCCAGTAGTATACGGGCTAGTATTGACACCGGGGAGCTGTTTTTT.

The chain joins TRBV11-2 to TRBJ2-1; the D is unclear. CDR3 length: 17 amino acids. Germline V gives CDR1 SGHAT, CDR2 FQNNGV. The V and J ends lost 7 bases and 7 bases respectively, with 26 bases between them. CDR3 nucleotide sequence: TGTGCCAGCACCACCCGTCTCCGGCCTAGTTTCGTTAATGAGCAGTTCTTC. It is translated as CASTTRLRPSFVNEQFF.

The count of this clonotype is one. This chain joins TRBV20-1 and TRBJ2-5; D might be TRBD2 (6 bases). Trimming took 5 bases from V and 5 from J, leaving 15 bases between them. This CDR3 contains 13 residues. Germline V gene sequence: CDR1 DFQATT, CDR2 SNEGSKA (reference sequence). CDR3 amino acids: CSAPTGLLETQYF. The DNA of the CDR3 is TGCAGTGCTCCGACGGGACTCTTGGAGACCCAGTACTTC.

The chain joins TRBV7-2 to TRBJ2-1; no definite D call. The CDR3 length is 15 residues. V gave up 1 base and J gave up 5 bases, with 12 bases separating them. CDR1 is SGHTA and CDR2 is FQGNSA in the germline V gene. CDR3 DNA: TGTGCCAGCAGCTTAGTTGGCGGCAACAACAATGAGCAGTTCTTC. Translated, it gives CASSLVGGNNNEQFF.

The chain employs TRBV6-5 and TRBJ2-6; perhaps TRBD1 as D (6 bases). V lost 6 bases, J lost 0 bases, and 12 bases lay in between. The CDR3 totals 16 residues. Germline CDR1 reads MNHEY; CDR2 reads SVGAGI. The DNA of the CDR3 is TGTGCCAGCAGGGGGGACACACCCTCTGGGGCCAACGTCCTGACTTTC. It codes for CASRGDTPSGANVLTF.

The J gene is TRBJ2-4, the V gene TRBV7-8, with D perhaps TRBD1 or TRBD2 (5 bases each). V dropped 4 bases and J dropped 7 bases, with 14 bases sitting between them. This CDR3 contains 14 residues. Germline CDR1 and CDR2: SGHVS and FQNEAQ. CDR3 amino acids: CASSSGRPRNIQYF. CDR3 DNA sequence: TGTGCCAGCAGCTCGGGACGGCCTCGGAACATTCAGTACTTC. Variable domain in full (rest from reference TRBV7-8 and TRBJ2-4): GAGVSQSPRYKVAKRGQDVALRCDPISGHVSLFWYQQALGQGPEFLTYFQNEAQLDKSGLPSDRFFAERPEGSVSTLKIQRTQQEDSAVYLCASSSGRPRNIQYFGAGTRLSVL.

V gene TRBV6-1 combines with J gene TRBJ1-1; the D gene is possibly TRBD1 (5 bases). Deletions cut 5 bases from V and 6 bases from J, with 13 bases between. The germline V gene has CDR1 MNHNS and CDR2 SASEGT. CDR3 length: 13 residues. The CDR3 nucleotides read TGTGCCAGCAGTCCTACTGGGGGAGCTGAAGCTTTCTTT. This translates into CASSPTGGAEAFF.

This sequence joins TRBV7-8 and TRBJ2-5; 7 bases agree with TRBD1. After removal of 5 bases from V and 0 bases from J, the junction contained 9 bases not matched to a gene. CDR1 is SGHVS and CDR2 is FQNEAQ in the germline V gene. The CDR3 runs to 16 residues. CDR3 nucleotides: TGTGCCAGCAGCGGATGGGACAGACAGTACCAAGAGACCCAGTACTTC. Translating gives CASSGWDRQYQETQYF.

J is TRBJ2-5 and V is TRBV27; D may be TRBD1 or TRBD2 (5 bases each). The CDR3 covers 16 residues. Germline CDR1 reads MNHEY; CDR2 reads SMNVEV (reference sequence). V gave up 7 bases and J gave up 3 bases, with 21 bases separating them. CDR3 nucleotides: TGTGCCAGCACCCCCCACCGGGACGGACGCAAAGAGACCCAGTACTTC. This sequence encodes CASTPHRDGRKETQYF.

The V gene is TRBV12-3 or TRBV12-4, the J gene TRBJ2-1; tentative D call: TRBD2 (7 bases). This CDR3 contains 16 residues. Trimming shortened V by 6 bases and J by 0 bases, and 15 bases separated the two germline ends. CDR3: CASRGGGGSSYNEQFF. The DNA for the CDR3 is TGTGCCAGCAGGGGCGGGGGCGGGAGCTCCTACAATGAGCAGTTCTTC.

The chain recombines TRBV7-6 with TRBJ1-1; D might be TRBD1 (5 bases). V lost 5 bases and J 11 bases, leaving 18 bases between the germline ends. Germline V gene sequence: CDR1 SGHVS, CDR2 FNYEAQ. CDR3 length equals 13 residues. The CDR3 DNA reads TGTGCCAGCAGCCAAGTAGGTACGGGGGAGGCTTTCTTT. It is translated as CASSQVGTGEAFF.

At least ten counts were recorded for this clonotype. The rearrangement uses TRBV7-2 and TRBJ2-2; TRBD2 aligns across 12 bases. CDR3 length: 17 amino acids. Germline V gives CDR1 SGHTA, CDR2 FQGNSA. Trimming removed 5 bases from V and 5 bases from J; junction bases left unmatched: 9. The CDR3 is CASSPVRLAGDTGELFF. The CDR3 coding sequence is TGTGCCAGCAGCCCGGTTAGACTAGCGGGAGATACCGGGGAGCTGTTTTTT. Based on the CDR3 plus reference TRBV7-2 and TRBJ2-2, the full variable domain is GAGVSQSPSNKVTEKGKDVELRCDPISGHTALYWYRQSLGQGLEFLIYFQGNSAPDKSGLPSDRFSAERTGGSVSTLTIQRTQQEDSAVYLCASSPVRLAGDTGELFFGEGSRLTVL.

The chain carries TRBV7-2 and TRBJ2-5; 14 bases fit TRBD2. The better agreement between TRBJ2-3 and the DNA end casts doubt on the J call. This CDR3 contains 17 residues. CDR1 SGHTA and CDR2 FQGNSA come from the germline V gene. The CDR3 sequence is CASSSQTSGGARDTQYF. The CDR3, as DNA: TGTGCCAGCAGCTCACAGACTAGCGGGGGGGCCAGAGATACGCAGTATTTT.

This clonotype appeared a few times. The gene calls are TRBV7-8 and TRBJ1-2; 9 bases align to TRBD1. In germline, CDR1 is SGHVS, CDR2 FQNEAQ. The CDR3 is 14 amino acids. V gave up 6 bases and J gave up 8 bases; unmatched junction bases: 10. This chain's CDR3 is CASSRDRVDLGYTF. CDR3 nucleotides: TGTGCCAGCAGTCGGGACAGGGTTGATTTGGGCTACACCTTC.

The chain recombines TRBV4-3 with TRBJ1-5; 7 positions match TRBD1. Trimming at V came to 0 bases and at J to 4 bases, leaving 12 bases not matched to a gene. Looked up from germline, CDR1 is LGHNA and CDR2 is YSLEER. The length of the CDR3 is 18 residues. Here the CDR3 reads CASSQDLLRGQANQPQHF. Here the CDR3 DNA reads TGCGCCAGCAGCCAAGATTTGCTCCGCGGACAGGCAAATCAGCCCCAGCATTTT.

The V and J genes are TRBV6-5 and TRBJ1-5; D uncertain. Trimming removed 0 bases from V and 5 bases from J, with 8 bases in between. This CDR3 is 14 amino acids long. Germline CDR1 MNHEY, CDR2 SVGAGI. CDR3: CASSYSTADQPQHF. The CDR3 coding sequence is TGTGCCAGCAGTTACTCGACGGCGGATCAGCCCCAGCATTTT.

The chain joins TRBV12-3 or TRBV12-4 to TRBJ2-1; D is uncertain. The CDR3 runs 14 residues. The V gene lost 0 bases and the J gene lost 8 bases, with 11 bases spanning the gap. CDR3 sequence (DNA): TGTGCCAGCAGTTTAGCCCCGGACCCGGATGAGCAGTTCTTC. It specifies CASSLAPDPDEQFF.

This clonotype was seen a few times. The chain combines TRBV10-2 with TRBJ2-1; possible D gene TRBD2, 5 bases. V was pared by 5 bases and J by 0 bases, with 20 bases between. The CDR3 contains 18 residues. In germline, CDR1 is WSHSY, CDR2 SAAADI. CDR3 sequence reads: CASSPKPLLEYSYNEQFF. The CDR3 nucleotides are TGCGCCAGCAGTCCAAAACCCCTACTAGAATACTCCTACAATGAGCAGTTCTTC.

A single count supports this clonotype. The CDR3 protein is CASRAQRAESPLHF. The CDR3 coding sequence is TGTGCCAGCAGAGCCCAGAGGGCCGAGTCACCCCTCCACTTT. The chain is built from TRBV28 and TRBJ1-6; D not resolved. Germline loops: CDR1 MDHEN, CDR2 SYDVKM. The CDR3 contains 14 residues. Trimming cost V 6 bases and J 10 bases, with 16 bases left between them.

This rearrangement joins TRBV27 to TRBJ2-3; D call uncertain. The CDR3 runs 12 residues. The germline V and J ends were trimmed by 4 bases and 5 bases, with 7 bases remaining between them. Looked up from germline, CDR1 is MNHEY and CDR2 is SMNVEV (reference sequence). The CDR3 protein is CASSSRLDTQYF. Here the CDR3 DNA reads TGTGCCAGCAGTTCTCGTTTAGATACGCAGTATTTT.

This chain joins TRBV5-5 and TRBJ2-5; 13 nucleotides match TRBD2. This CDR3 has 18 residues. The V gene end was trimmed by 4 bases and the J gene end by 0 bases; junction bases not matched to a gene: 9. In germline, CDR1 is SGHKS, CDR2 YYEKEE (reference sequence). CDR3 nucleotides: TGTGCCAGCAGCCCCGGGACTAGCGGGAACTCATACCAAGAGACCCAGTACTTC. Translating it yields CASSPGTSGNSYQETQYF.

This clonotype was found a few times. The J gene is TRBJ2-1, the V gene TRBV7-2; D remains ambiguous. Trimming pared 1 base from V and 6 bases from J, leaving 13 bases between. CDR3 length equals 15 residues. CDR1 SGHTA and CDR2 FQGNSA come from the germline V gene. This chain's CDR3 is CASSLGGGPSNEQFF. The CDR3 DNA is TGTGCCAGCAGCTTAGGGGGTGGGCCGAGCAATGAGCAGTTCTTC.

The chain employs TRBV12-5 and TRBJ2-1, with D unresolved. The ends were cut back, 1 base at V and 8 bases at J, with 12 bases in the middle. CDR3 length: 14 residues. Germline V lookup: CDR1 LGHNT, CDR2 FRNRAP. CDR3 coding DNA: TGTGCTAGTGGTTTGGGCCCCAGCCCGGATGAGCAGTTCTTC. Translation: CASGLGPSPDEQFF.

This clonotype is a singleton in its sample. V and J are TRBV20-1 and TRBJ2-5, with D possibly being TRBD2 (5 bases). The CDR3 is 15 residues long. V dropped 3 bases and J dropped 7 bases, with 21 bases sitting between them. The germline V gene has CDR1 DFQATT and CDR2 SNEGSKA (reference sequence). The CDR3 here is CSASGSGSGRWTQYF. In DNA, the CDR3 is TGCAGTGCTAGTGGCTCGGGGAGCGGCCGGTGGACCCAGTACTTC.

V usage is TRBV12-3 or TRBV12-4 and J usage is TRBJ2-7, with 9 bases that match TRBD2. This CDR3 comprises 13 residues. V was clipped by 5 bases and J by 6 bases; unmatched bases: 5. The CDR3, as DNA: TGTGCCAGCAGTCCGGGACTAGCATCCGAGCAGTACTTC. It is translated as CASSPGLASEQYF.

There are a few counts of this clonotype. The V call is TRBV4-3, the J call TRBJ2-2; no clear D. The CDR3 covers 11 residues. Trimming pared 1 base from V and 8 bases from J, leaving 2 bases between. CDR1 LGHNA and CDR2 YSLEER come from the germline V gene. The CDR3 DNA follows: TGCGCCAGCAGCCAAGGAGGGGAGCTGTTTTTT. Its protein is CASSQGGELFF.

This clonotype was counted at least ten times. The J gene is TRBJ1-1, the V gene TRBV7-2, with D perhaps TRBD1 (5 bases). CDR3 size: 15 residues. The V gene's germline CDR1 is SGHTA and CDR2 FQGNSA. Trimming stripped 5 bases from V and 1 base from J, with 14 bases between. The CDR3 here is CASSPPGRGNTEAFF. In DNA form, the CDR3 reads TGTGCCAGCAGCCCACCCGGGAGGGGGAACACTGAAGCTTTCTTT.

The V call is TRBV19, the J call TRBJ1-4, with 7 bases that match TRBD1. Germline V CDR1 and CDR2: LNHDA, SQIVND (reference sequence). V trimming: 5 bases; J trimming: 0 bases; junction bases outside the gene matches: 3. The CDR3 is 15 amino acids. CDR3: CASSAGTATNEKLFF. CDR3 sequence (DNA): TGTGCCAGTAGTGCCGGGACAGCAACTAATGAAAAACTGTTTTTT.